The sequence of this T cell receptor (beta chain) was determined in a study of T cell responses to AZD1222 COVID-19 vaccine. With respect to this clone: The antigen is undetermined.

CDR3 length equals 14 residues. The junction had 5 bases not matched to a gene; V was cut back by 4 bases and J by 4 bases. The germline CDR1 and CDR2 sequences are MNHEY and SVGAGI. Produced via immunoSEQ multiplex PCR; TCRdb's table is partial and in-frame only. The data hold 52,000 or so clones, with approximately 84% observed a single time. Findings of the study overall: Baseline serostatus was positive in only six or seven AZD1222 recipients. There were mostly white British donors and more females than males, and clonal diversity was possibly underestimated.

The material was peripheral blood, obtained on day 0 of AZD1222 vaccination. The clonotype originates from an adult in good health. This chain links TRBV6-5 with TRBJ1-1; 8 bases agree with TRBD1. CDR3 nucleotide sequence: TGTGCCAGCAGTTTTGACAGGGGCGGCACTGAAGCTTTCTTT. It translates to CASSFDRGGTEAFF.